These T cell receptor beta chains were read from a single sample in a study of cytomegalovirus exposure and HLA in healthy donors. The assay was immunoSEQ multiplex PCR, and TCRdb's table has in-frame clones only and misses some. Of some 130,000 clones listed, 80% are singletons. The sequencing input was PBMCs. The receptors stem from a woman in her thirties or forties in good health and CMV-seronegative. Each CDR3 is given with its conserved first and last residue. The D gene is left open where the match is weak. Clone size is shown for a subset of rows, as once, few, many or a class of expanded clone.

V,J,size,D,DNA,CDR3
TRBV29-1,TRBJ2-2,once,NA,TGCAGCGTTGGTTTGGCGGGTGGAGGGACCGGGGAGCTGTTTTTT,CSVGLAGGGTGELFF
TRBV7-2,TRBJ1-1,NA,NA,TGTGCCAGCAGCTTAACCAGGGGTGGGAACACTGAAGCTTTCTTT,CASSLTRGGNTEAFF
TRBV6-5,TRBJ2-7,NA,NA,TGTGCCAGCAGTTACGGTACAGGAGAAGAGCAGTACTTC,CASSYGTGEEQYF
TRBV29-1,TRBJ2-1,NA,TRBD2,TGCAGCGTTATAAAACTAGCGGGGGGGCCTGAAGGAGTCGGACATGAGCAGTTCTTC,CSVIKLAGGPEGVGHEQFF
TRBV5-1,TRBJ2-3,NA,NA,TGCGCCAGCAGCTTGGCCTACGAATACACAGATACGCAGTATTTT,CASSLAYEYTDTQYF
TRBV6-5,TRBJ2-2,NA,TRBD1,TGTGCCAGCAGTCTAGACAGGGCAAACACCGGGGAGCTGTTTTTT,CASSLDRANTGELFF
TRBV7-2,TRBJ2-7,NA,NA,TGTGCCAGCAGCTCCTCGACTACAGCCTACGAGCAGTACTTC,CASSSSTTAYEQYF
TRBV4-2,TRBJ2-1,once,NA,TGTGCCAGCAGCCAAGATCGGGTTGCAGATGAGCAGTTCTTC,CASSQDRVADEQFF
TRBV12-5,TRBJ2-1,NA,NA,TGTGCTAGTGGTTTGGGACAGGCCTCCCTCAATGAGCAGTTCTTC,CASGLGQASLNEQFF
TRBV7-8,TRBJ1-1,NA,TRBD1,TGTGCCAGCAGCTTCCGAGGACAGGGGGCGAAAGCTTTCTTT,CASSFRGQGAKAFF
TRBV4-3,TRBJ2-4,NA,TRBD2,TGCGCCAGCAGCCAAGGACTAGCGGATGGGGCCGGAAACATTCAGTACTTC,CASSQGLADGAGNIQYF
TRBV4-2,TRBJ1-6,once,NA,TGTGCCAGCAGCTCGCCGGGAACCTATAATTCACCCCTCCACTTT,CASSSPGTYNSPLHF
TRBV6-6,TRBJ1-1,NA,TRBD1,TGTGCCAGCAGTTCGGACAGGGGAATCACTGAAGCTTTCTTT,CASSSDRGITEAFF
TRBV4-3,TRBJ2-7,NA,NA,TGCGCCAGCAGCCAAGATTCAGGCAGCTCCTACGAGCAGTACTTC,CASSQDSGSSYEQYF
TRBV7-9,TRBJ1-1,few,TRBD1,TGTGCCAGCAGCAGGCCGGGACAGGGTGGTCGGAACACTGAAGCTTTCTTT,CASSRPGQGGRNTEAFF
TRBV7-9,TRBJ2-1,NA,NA,TGTGCCAGCAGCCCCGCGCCAGCGTACAATGAGCAGTTCTTC,CASSPAPAYNEQFF
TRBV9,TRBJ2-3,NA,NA,TGTGCCAGCACGAGGGCAGAAGGGGATACGCAGTATTTT,CASTRAEGDTQYF
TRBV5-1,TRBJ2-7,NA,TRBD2,TGCGCCAGCAGCTTGACGGGACTAGCGGGAGGGCCCATCTACGAGCAGTACTTC,CASSLTGLAGGPIYEQYF
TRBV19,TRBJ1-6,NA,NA,TGTGCCAGTAGTATTGCGCCGGTGGGCTCACCCCTCCACTTT,CASSIAPVGSPLHF
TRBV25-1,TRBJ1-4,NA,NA,TGTGCCAGCAGCGCCCTGGGGGGTGCTAATGAAAAACTGTTTTTT,CASSALGGANEKLFF
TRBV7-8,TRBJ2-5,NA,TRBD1,TGTGCCAGCGAACGACAGGGGGCAAGAAAAGAGACCCAGTACTTC,CASERQGARKETQYF
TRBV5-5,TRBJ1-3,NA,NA,TGTGCCAGCAGCTTGGACGTACGGGGTGGCACCATATATTTT,CASSLDVRGGTIYF
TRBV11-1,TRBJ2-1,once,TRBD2,TGTGCCAGCAGCTTAGGACTAGCGGGGGGATTTAGCTCCTACAATGAGCAGTTCTTC,CASSLGLAGGFSSYNEQFF
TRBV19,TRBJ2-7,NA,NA,TGTGCCAGTAGTATAACGTTCAGCTACGAGCAGTACTTC,CASSITFSYEQYF
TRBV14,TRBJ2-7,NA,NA,TGTGCCAGCAGCCAAGGCGCCTCCCCTTGGGAGCAGTACTTC,CASSQGASPWEQYF
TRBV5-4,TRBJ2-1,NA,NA,TGTGCCAGCAGCCGGGCAACAGGGGGAGGGGTCTACAATGAGCAGTTCTTC,CASSRATGGGVYNEQFF
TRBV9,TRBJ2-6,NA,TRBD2,TGTGCCAGCAGCGTAGCTGTAGCGGGGTCTGGGGCCAACGTCCTGACTTTC,CASSVAVAGSGANVLTF
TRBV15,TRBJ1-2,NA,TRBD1,TGTGCCACCAGCAGAGATCCTGGGACAGGGGGCGATGGCTACACCTTC,CATSRDPGTGGDGYTF
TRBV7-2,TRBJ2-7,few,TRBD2,TGTGCCAGCAGCTCCCCGGGACTAGCGGTCTACGAGCAGTACTTC,CASSSPGLAVYEQYF
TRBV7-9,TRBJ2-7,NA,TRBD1,TGTGCCAGCAGCTTCCCGGGACAGCCCTACGAGCAGTACTTC,CASSFPGQPYEQYF
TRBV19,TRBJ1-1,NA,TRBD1,TGTGCCACTGCCGGGACAGCAAACACTGAAGCTTTCTTT,CATAGTANTEAFF
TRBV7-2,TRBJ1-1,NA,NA,TGTGCCAGCAGCTTTGGGGGGATGAACACTGAAGCTTTCTTT,CASSFGGMNTEAFF
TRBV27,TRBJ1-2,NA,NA,TGTGCCAGCAGTTTCAGGGAAGGGGTTGGCTACACCTTC,CASSFREGVGYTF
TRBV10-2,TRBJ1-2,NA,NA,TGCGCCAGCAGTGAGAGGCCCGGAGGGTATGGCTACACCTTC,CASSERPGGYGYTF
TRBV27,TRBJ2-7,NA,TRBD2,TGTGCCAGCAGTCTCGACGGGAGGGAGTACGAGCAGTACTTC,CASSLDGREYEQYF
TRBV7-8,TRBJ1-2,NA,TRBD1,TGTGCCAGCAGCTTCAACCGGGACAGGACCTATGGCTACACCTTC,CASSFNRDRTYGYTF
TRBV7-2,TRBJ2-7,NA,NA,TGTGCCAGCAGCTATCAGACTACAGGGTGGGCCTACGAGCAGTACTTC,CASSYQTTGWAYEQYF
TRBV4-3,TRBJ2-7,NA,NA,TGCGCCAGCAGCCCCTCAAGGCGGCAGCGAGGAAAATCCTACGAGCAGTACTTC,CASSPSRRQRGKSYEQYF
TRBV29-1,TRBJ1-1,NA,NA,TGCAGCGCGGCTAAGGGGGGGGCGGACACTGAAGCTTTCTTT,CSAAKGGADTEAFF
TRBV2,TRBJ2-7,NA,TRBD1,TGTGCCAGCAGTGATTTTGGACAGGGCTACGAGCAGTACTTC,CASSDFGQGYEQYF
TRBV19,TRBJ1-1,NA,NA,TGTGCCAGTAGTTACAGGGTTGGGACTGAAGCTTTCTTT,CASSYRVGTEAFF
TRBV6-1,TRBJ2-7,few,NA,TGTGCGGACACCCTCTACGAGCAGTACTTC,CADTLYEQYF
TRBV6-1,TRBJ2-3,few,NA,TGTGCCAGCAGGGGCGGACAAGACACAGATACGCAGTATTTT,CASRGGQDTDTQYF
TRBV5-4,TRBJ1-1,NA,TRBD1,TGTGCCAGCAGCAAACCAGGGGGCCTGTACACTGAAGCTTTCTTT,CASSKPGGLYTEAFF
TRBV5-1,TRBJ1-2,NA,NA,TGCGCCAGCAGTTCCCGCGACAGTAACTATGGCTACACCTTC,CASSSRDSNYGYTF
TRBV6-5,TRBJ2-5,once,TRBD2,TGTGCCAGCAGTTACTCGTTAGCGGGGGAGACCCAGTACTTC,CASSYSLAGETQYF
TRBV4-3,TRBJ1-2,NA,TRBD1,TGCGCCAGCAGCCAAGATTGGAAGGGGGCGCGGTATGGCTACACCTTC,CASSQDWKGARYGYTF